What follows are 25 T cell receptor beta chains derived from one specimen sequenced in a study of cytomegalovirus exposure and HLA in healthy donors. This table comes from immunoSEQ multiplex PCR, and its TCRdb copy is limited to in-frame clones, with some not included. The profile covers 250,000 to 400,000 clones, with around 90% appearing a single time and approximately 0.9% taken by the ten largest. Sequenced: PBMCs. Receptors originate from a man in his thirties or forties in good health and CMV-seronegative.

The gene calls are TRBV6-5 and TRBJ1-2, with 11 bases aligning to TRBD1. The CDR3 consists of 13 residues. Germline values: CDR1 MNHEY, CDR2 SVGAGI. J was trimmed by 10 bases and V by 5 bases; bases with no gene match: 6. DNA of the CDR3: TGTGCCAGCAGTAGAAGGGGACAGGGGGACTACACCTTC. Its translation: CASSRRGQGDYTF.

This clone has just one count. The V and J genes are TRBV19 and TRBJ1-1, with 7 bases matching TRBD1. This CDR3 is 14 amino acids long. J lost 0 bases, V lost 7 bases, and 5 bases had no gene match. CDR1 LNHDA and CDR2 SQIVND come from the germline V gene (reference sequence). The CDR3 sequence: CASKGGAMNTEAFF. For the CDR3, the DNA is TGTGCCAGTAAAGGGGGCGCAATGAACACTGAAGCTTTCTTT.

This clone has only one observation. The chain recombines TRBV30 with TRBJ1-1, with D tentatively TRBD1 (5 bases). The CDR3 extends over 15 amino acids. Per germline, CDR1 GTSNPN and CDR2 SVGIG (reference sequence). Trimming stripped 5 bases from V and 0 bases from J, with 16 bases between. In nucleotides, the CDR3 is TGTGCCTGGGGGGCGAAACGGAACATGAACACTGAAGCTTTCTTT. Translating it yields CAWGAKRNMNTEAFF.

The J gene is TRBJ1-5, the V gene TRBV10-3, with D perhaps TRBD1 (5 bases). CDR1 ENHRY and CDR2 SYGVKD come from the germline V gene. This CDR3 has 13 residues. V lost 11 bases and J lost 2, with 13 bases in between. In nucleotides, the CDR3 is TGTGCCGCCGGGTTCAGGGGCAATCAGCCCCAGCATTTT. Translation: CAAGFRGNQPQHF.

DNA for the CDR3: TGCGCCAGCAGCTTGGGGCCCGGGAATAGCAATCAGCCCCAGCATTTT. Translating it yields CASSLGPGNSNQPQHF. This sequence joins TRBV5-1 and TRBJ1-5; no reliable D call. V lost 0 bases and J lost 0, with 10 bases in between. From germline, CDR1 is SGHRS and CDR2 YFSETQ. The CDR3 consists of 16 residues.

This clone turned up a few times. The J gene is TRBJ1-1, the V gene TRBV6-5, with a possible D match to TRBD1 (5 bases). CDR1 and CDR2 (germline): MNHEY, SVGAGI. The CDR3 loop spans 14 amino acids. V was shortened by 7 bases and J by 1 base, with 13 bases between the two germline ends. As DNA, the CDR3 is TGTGCCAGCACGAGGACATTCCCGAACACTGAAGCTTTCTTT. Translating it yields CASTRTFPNTEAFF.

The chain is built from TRBV5-4 and TRBJ1-1; the match to TRBD1 covers 7 bases. V was clipped by 4 bases and J by 0 bases; unmatched bases: 6. Germline CDR1 and CDR2: SGHNT and YYREEE (reference sequence). This CDR3 contains 15 residues. This chain's CDR3 is CASSLPDRVNTEAFF. CDR3 DNA: TGTGCCAGCAGCCTACCAGACAGGGTGAACACTGAAGCTTTCTTT.

The chain combines TRBV2 with TRBJ2-3; D call uncertain. The CDR3 spans 11 residues. CDR1 is SNHLY, CDR2 FYNNEI, per germline. V dropped 6 bases and J dropped 4 bases, with 5 bases sitting between them. In DNA form, the CDR3 reads TGTGCCAGCAGACTCGCAGATACGCAGTATTTT. Amino acids: CASRLADTQYF.

This clone was counted once. Written as DNA, the CDR3 is TGTGCCAGCAGTTACTCAGGACAGCGCACTAACTATGGCTACACCTTC. This encodes CASSYSGQRTNYGYTF. The chain uses TRBV6-5 and TRBJ1-2; D might be TRBD1 (6 bases). Germline assignment: CDR1 MNHEY and CDR2 SVGAGI. Trimming took off 0 bases at V and 0 bases at J, with 11 bases between the two ends. CDR3 size: 16 residues.

The CDR3 DNA is TGTGCCAGCAGCTCAGGGGGCGCGTTGAACAATGAGCAGTTCTTC. It codes for CASSSGGALNNEQFF. V gene TRBV13 combines with J gene TRBJ2-1, with 8 bases fitting TRBD1. Germline CDR1 is PRHDT and CDR2 is FYEKMQ (reference sequence). The CDR3 totals 15 residues. Losses at the gene ends were 4 bases for V and 5 bases for J; bases not matched to a gene: 7.

CDR3 loop: CASSLDGTANTEAFF. As DNA, the CDR3 is TGTGCCAGCAGTTTAGATGGGACAGCGAACACTGAAGCTTTCTTT. This chain joins TRBV27 and TRBJ1-1; 7 bases agree with TRBD1. The CDR3 has 15 amino acids. Trimming at V came to 2 bases and at J to 1 base, leaving 4 bases not matched to a gene. Germline V gene lookup returns CDR1 MNHEY and CDR2 SMNVEV (reference sequence).

This sequence joins TRBV29-1 and TRBJ1-1; 7 positions agree with TRBD1. From germline, CDR1 is SQVTM and CDR2 ANQGSEA. V trimming: 3 bases; J trimming: 4 bases; junction bases outside the gene matches: 5. The CDR3 extends over 13 amino acids. As DNA, the CDR3 is TGCAGCGTTGAGACAGGGCTGGGCACTGAAGCTTTCTTT. Its protein product is CSVETGLGTEAFF.

This clone came up once. This sequence joins TRBV29-1 and TRBJ2-2; TRBD2 might be the D (6 bases). This CDR3 spans 14 amino acids. V was pared by 8 bases and J by 5 bases, with 18 bases between. Looked up from germline, CDR1 is SQVTM and CDR2 is ANQGSEA. CDR3 in amino acids: CSYGTGGVTGELFF. The CDR3 DNA sequence: TGCAGCTATGGGACCGGCGGGGTAACCGGGGAGCTGTTTTTT.

The V call is TRBV5-4, the J call TRBJ1-1, with TRBD1 as a possible D gene (5 bases). This CDR3 is 14 amino acids long. Germline CDR1 reads SGHNT; CDR2 reads YYREEE (reference sequence). V lost 5 bases and J 1 base, leaving 12 bases between the germline ends. CDR3 region: CASRGAITNTEAFF. The CDR3 nucleotides read TGTGCCAGCAGAGGGGCGATTACGAACACTGAAGCTTTCTTT.

The genes are TRBV4-1 and TRBJ1-1, with a possible D match to TRBD1 (6 bases). CDR1 and CDR2 (germline): MGHRA, YSYEKL. V dropped 9 bases and J dropped 0 bases, with 11 bases sitting between them. This CDR3 is 13 amino acids long. Written as DNA, the CDR3 is TGCGCCAGGGGGACACTCATGAACACTGAAGCTTTCTTT. This codes for CARGTLMNTEAFF.

This chain joins TRBV10-1 and TRBJ2-7; D gene uncertain. V dropped 6 bases and J dropped 3 bases, with 15 bases sitting between them. The CDR3 length is 14 residues. Germline-derived CDR1 and CDR2 are WNHNN and SYGVQD (reference sequence). For the CDR3, the DNA is TGCGCCAGCAGCTGCCCGGGTTCTATCTACGAGCAGTACTTC. Translating gives CASSCPGSIYEQYF.

The V call is TRBV5-1, the J call TRBJ2-2, with D tentatively TRBD1 (6 bases). The germline gives CDR1 SGHRS, CDR2 YFSETQ. The V end lost 4 bases, the J end lost 5 bases, and 15 bases lay between the germline ends. The CDR3 is 15 residues long. The CDR3 here is CASSALPQGTGELFF. CDR3 DNA: TGCGCCAGCAGCGCGCTTCCCCAGGGGACCGGGGAGCTGTTTTTT.

The rearrangement joins TRBV6-5 to TRBJ1-2; D gene ambiguous. Trimming stripped 4 bases from V and 6 bases from J, with 18 bases between. CDR1 and CDR2 (germline): MNHEY, SVGAGI. The CDR3 spans 15 residues. The CDR3 sequence: CASSSPSTGLDGYTF. In DNA, the CDR3 is TGTGCCAGCAGTTCCCCCTCCACGGGTCTGGATGGCTACACCTTC.

The rearrangement joins TRBV5-8 to TRBJ2-1; 9 nucleotides match TRBD2. V lost 3 bases, J lost 2 bases, and 6 bases stayed unmatched. This CDR3 contains 16 residues. CDR1 is SGHTS, CDR2 YDEGEE, per germline. CDR3 protein: CASSSSGGLTYNEQFF. Written as DNA, the CDR3 is TGTGCCAGCAGCTCAAGCGGGGGGTTAACCTACAATGAGCAGTTCTTC.

The chain links TRBV7-9 to TRBJ1-6; D is ambiguous. This CDR3 spans 15 amino acids. Germline CDR1 is SEHNR and CDR2 is FQNEAQ (reference sequence). V gave up 5 bases and J gave up 5 bases, with 13 bases separating them. The CDR3 DNA follows: TGTGCCAGCAGCCCCTCGGGATGGAATAATTCACCCCTCCACTTT. This sequence encodes CASSPSGWNNSPLHF.

The rearrangement joins TRBV19 to TRBJ2-3, with D tentatively TRBD2 (7 bases). CDR1 and CDR2 from the germline V gene are LNHDA and SQIVND (reference sequence). The ends were cut back, 3 bases at V and 1 base at J, with 14 bases in the middle. The CDR3 runs to 16 residues. The CDR3 DNA is TGTGCCAGTAGTATGGTGCGGGGGCCACGCACAGATACGCAGTATTTT. Protein sequence: CASSMVRGPRTDTQYF.

This rearrangement joins TRBV4-1 to TRBJ1-1; a weak D match, TRBD1 (5 bases). Germline values: CDR1 MGHRA, CDR2 YSYEKL. With 8 bases removed from V and 0 bases from J, the gap between germline ends came to 10 bases. The length of the CDR3 is 13 residues. The CDR3: CASGRGLNTEAFF. The CDR3, as DNA: TGCGCCAGCGGTCGGGGGTTGAACACTGAAGCTTTCTTT.

This clone was found once. The chain couples TRBV6-1 to TRBJ1-1; TRBD1 aligns across 7 bases. The CDR3 sequence is 15 residues long. From germline, CDR1 is MNHNS and CDR2 SASEGT. J lost 1 base, V lost 4 bases, and 6 bases had no gene match. CDR3: CASSVDRAPNTEAFF. The DNA of the CDR3 is TGTGCCAGCAGTGTTGACAGGGCCCCGAACACTGAAGCTTTCTTT.

The count of this clone is one. The V gene is TRBV11-2, the J gene TRBJ1-5; TRBD1 might be the D (5 bases). Trimming cost V 3 bases and J 5 bases, with 8 bases left between them. Per the germline V gene, CDR1 is SGHAT and CDR2 is FQNNGV. CDR3 size: 13 residues. The CDR3 region is CASSFSGDQPQHF. The CDR3 DNA sequence: TGTGCCAGCAGCTTTTCGGGGGATCAGCCCCAGCATTTT.

The J gene is TRBJ2-3, the V gene TRBV5-4; 7 bases align to TRBD1. The CDR3 covers 19 residues. Trimming removed 3 bases from V and 2 bases from J; junction bases left unmatched: 18. From germline, CDR1 is SGHNT and CDR2 YYREEE (reference sequence). The CDR3 DNA sequence: TGTGCCAGCAGCTCCCCCGATTGGACAGGAGAACGGGACACAGATACGCAGTATTTT. Its translation: CASSSPDWTGERDTDTQYF.